The rows below give T cell receptor beta chains drawn from one sample of a study of naive and memory T cell subsets. TCRdb re-called the 5' RACE reads through MiXCR, storing one row per CDR3 protein. The data contain around 56,000 distinct CDR3 sequences, 6% to 8% of them singletons. The source is a female donor in good health. Each CDR3 is given with its conserved first and last residue. The order of the fields is clone size, J gene, D gene, V gene, CDR3 DNA, CDR3 protein. The D gene is left open where the match is weak. Not all rows give a size; the values are once, few, many and, for expanded clones, a class.

size: many
J: TRBJ1-2
D: TRBD1
V: TRBV29-1
DNA: TGCAGCGTCGAAACCGGGACAGGGGACGGCTACACCTTC
CDR3: CSVETGTGDGYTF

size: many
J: TRBJ2-7
D: TRBD1
V: TRBV4-3
DNA: TGCGCCAGCAGCCAAGAACCGGGGACAGGGGGTTACGAGCAGTACTTC
CDR3: CASSQEPGTGGYEQYF

size: -
J: TRBJ1-5
D: -
V: TRBV29-1
DNA: TGCAGCGTTAGAAGTTCCAGGGATCAGCCCCAGCATTTT
CDR3: CSVRSSRDQPQHF

size: many
J: TRBJ1-1
D: -
V: TRBV4-3
DNA: TGCGCCAGCAGCCAAGATCTAGTGCGGTTTAACACTGAAGCTTTCTTT
CDR3: CASSQDLVRFNTEAFF

size: few
J: TRBJ2-7
D: TRBD1
V: TRBV27
DNA: TGTGCCAGCAGTCCCACGGGACAGGGGGCCTACGAGCAGTACTTC
CDR3: CASSPTGQGAYEQYF

size: -
J: TRBJ1-5
D: -
V: TRBV18
DNA: TGTGCCAGCTCACCAGGGCGCAATCAGCCCCAGCATTTT
CDR3: CASSPGRNQPQHF

size: many
J: TRBJ1-2
D: -
V: TRBV11-2
DNA: TGTGCCAGCAGCTTAGGGACGTCCTCCTATGGCTACACCTTC
CDR3: CASSLGTSSYGYTF

size: many
J: TRBJ1-5
D: -
V: TRBV21-1
DNA: TGTGCCGCTTATGCAATGGGGGGCGGGCGAAAATATCAGCCCCAGCATTTT
CDR3: CAAYAMGGGRKYQPQHF

size: many
J: TRBJ2-2
D: -
V: TRBV9
DNA: TGTGCCAGCAGCGTAGGGAATGAGCGGGCCGGGGAGCTGTTTTTT
CDR3: CASSVGNERAGELFF

size: few
J: TRBJ2-2
D: -
V: TRBV7-7
DNA: TGTGCTAGCACCCAGGATCTTCTCACCGGGGAGCTGTTTTTT
CDR3: CASTQDLLTGELFF

size: few
J: TRBJ2-7
D: -
V: TRBV18
DNA: TGTGCCAGCTCACCAGGAGTGTCCTACGAGCAGTACTTC
CDR3: CASSPGVSYEQYF

size: many
J: TRBJ1-2
D: -
V: TRBV12-3/TRBV12-4
DNA: TGTGCCAGCAGTTCGGGCAGAGGCTATGGCTACACCTTC
CDR3: CASSSGRGYGYTF

size: few
J: TRBJ1-2
D: -
V: TRBV25-1
DNA: TGTGCCAGCAGTGAATATCAACAGCATGGCGGCTACACCTTC
CDR3: CASSEYQQHGGYTF

size: -
J: TRBJ2-2
D: -
V: TRBV3-1
DNA: TGTGCCAGCAGCCAAGCCGGGGAGCTGTTTTTT
CDR3: CASSQAGELFF

size: -
J: TRBJ2-7
D: -
V: TRBV6-1
DNA: TGTGCCAGCAGTGAAAACAGGGCGCAAGTCTCCGAGCAGTACTTC
CDR3: CASSENRAQVSEQYF

size: -
J: TRBJ2-7
D: -
V: TRBV4-2
DNA: TGTGCCAGCAGCCAAGAATTCCGCATTAGGGCCTACGAGCAGTACTTC
CDR3: CASSQEFRIRAYEQYF

size: many
J: TRBJ2-1
D: TRBD1
V: TRBV29-1
DNA: TGCAGCGTTGACGACAGGGGATCCTACAATGAGCAGTTCTTC
CDR3: CSVDDRGSYNEQFF

size: few
J: TRBJ2-5
D: -
V: TRBV12-3/TRBV12-4
DNA: TGTGCCAGCAGTTTGGACGGCTACCAAGAGACCCAGTACTTC
CDR3: CASSLDGYQETQYF

size: few
J: TRBJ2-1
D: -
V: TRBV6-5
DNA: TGTGCCAGCAGCCCGCAGTTGGCGATATCCTACAATGAGCAGTTCTTC
CDR3: CASSPQLAISYNEQFF

size: -
J: TRBJ2-3
D: TRBD1
V: TRBV6-2/TRBV6-3
DNA: TGTGCCAGCAGTTACCTCGACAGGGTGATAAACACAGATACGCAGTATTTT
CDR3: CASSYLDRVINTDTQYF

size: -
J: TRBJ2-7
D: -
V: TRBV2
DNA: TGTGCCAGCAGCCGGGACCGCGGCGGGGACGAGCAGTACTTC
CDR3: CASSRDRGGDEQYF

size: many
J: TRBJ2-7
D: TRBD1
V: TRBV9
DNA: TGTGCCAGCAGCCCCGGGACAGGTGGGACCTACGAGCAGTACTTC
CDR3: CASSPGTGGTYEQYF

size: few
J: TRBJ2-5
D: TRBD2
V: TRBV11-2
DNA: TGTGCCAGCAGCCCCGGGACTAGCGGGGGCCAAAAGACCCAGTACTTC
CDR3: CASSPGTSGGQKTQYF

size: few
J: TRBJ2-4
D: -
V: TRBV7-9
DNA: TGTGCCAGCAGCTTGGACGTAACGTCGTTTGTTCAGTACTTC
CDR3: CASSLDVTSFVQYF

size: few
J: TRBJ2-3
D: TRBD1
V: TRBV5-4
DNA: TGTGCCAGCCGGACAGGGGGCACAGATACGCAGTATTTT
CDR3: CASRTGGTDTQYF

size: few
J: TRBJ1-6
D: -
V: TRBV6-6
DNA: TGTGCCAGCAGTCCCTACAACAATAATTCACCCCTCCACTTT
CDR3: CASSPYNNNSPLHF

size: many
J: TRBJ1-5
D: -
V: TRBV20-1
DNA: TGCAGTGCTAGCTCACCGGGTCGCGGGAACAATCAGCCCCAGCATTTT
CDR3: CSASSPGRGNNQPQHF

size: many
J: TRBJ1-6
D: -
V: TRBV27
DNA: TGTGCCAGCAGCATGGTCAGGGATCCGGATTCACCCCTCCACTTT
CDR3: CASSMVRDPDSPLHF

size: many
J: TRBJ1-5
D: -
V: TRBV12-3/TRBV12-4
DNA: TGTGCCAGCAGTTTAGGCCAGAAGAGGAATCAGCCCCAGCATTTT
CDR3: CASSLGQKRNQPQHF

size: many
J: TRBJ1-1
D: -
V: TRBV6-1
DNA: TGTGCCAGCAGTGGAAGGTGGGGGGCACGCTTGAACACTGAAGCTTTCTTT
CDR3: CASSGRWGARLNTEAFF

size: many
J: TRBJ2-3
D: -
V: TRBV6-6
DNA: TGTGCCAGCAGTTACTCGAGACTCGTGAGCACAGATACGCAGTATTTT
CDR3: CASSYSRLVSTDTQYF

size: -
J: TRBJ2-7
D: -
V: TRBV14
DNA: TGTGCCAGCAGCCCTAGGTGGGGGGTAAGCTACGAGCAGTACTTC
CDR3: CASSPRWGVSYEQYF

size: -
J: TRBJ2-5
D: -
V: TRBV5-1
DNA: TGCGCCAGCAGCTTGATATCGGGGCAAGAGACCCAGTACTTC
CDR3: CASSLISGQETQYF

size: -
J: TRBJ1-1
D: -
V: TRBV7-9
DNA: TGTGCCAGCAGCTTAGGCCGACAGGCGAACACTGAAGCTTTCTTT
CDR3: CASSLGRQANTEAFF

size: many
J: TRBJ1-6
D: -
V: TRBV7-2
DNA: TGTGCCAGCAGCTTTTGGCAGGGACAATCACCCCTCCACTTT
CDR3: CASSFWQGQSPLHF

size: many
J: TRBJ1-4
D: TRBD1
V: TRBV6-5
DNA: TGTGCCACAAGAGGGGGCTCAGGTGAAAAACTGTTTTTT
CDR3: CATRGGSGEKLFF

size: -
J: TRBJ1-4
D: -
V: TRBV7-2
DNA: TGTGCCAGCAGCTTAGTTGCGGGGAAGGGACTGTTTTTT
CDR3: CASSLVAGKGLFF

size: many
J: TRBJ2-7
D: -
V: TRBV9
DNA: TGTGCCAGCAGCCCCGGCCCTAATACCTACGAGCAGTACTTC
CDR3: CASSPGPNTYEQYF

size: many
J: TRBJ1-6
D: -
V: TRBV7-2
DNA: TGTGCCAGCAGCTTACGGGTGAATTCACCCCTCCACTTT
CDR3: CASSLRVNSPLHF

size: many
J: TRBJ1-3
D: TRBD1
V: TRBV15
DNA: TGTGCCACCAGTTGGGACAGGGAGTCTGGAAACACCATATATTTT
CDR3: CATSWDRESGNTIYF

size: few
J: TRBJ2-1
D: -
V: TRBV11-2
DNA: TGTGCCAGCAGCTTAGTTGGGGGTTCCGATGAGCAGTTCTTC
CDR3: CASSLVGGSDEQFF

size: many
J: TRBJ2-7
D: -
V: TRBV6-2/TRBV6-3
DNA: TGTGCCAGCAGAACATTCAGGGGCTGGGGCGAGCAGTACTTC
CDR3: CASRTFRGWGEQYF

size: many
J: TRBJ2-5
D: -
V: TRBV5-1
DNA: TGCGCCAGCAGCTTGAGGGGGATTGGGACCCAGTACTTC
CDR3: CASSLRGIGTQYF

size: many
J: TRBJ2-7
D: -
V: TRBV7-9
DNA: TGTGCCAGCAGCTTAGAGTACGAGCAGTACTTC
CDR3: CASSLEYEQYF

size: many
J: TRBJ1-1
D: TRBD1
V: TRBV4-3
DNA: TGCGCCAGCAGCCAAGGGGGGGGACAGGGGGCGAGCAAAGCTTTCTTT
CDR3: CASSQGGGQGASKAFF

size: few
J: TRBJ1-1
D: -
V: TRBV5-8
DNA: TGTGCCAGCAGCTCCATTATGGACAGGAACACTGAAGCTTTCTTT
CDR3: CASSSIMDRNTEAFF

size: few
J: TRBJ2-3
D: TRBD2
V: TRBV4-3
DNA: TGCGCCAGCAGCCCCCGCGGGAGTCTAGGGCCTTATACAGATACGCAGTATTTT
CDR3: CASSPRGSLGPYTDTQYF

size: many
J: TRBJ1-1
D: TRBD1
V: TRBV20-1
DNA: TGCAGTGCTTCCCGAGGGACAGAGCGAACTGAAGCTTTCTTT
CDR3: CSASRGTERTEAFF

size: few
J: TRBJ1-2
D: -
V: TRBV6-5
DNA: TGTGCCACCCTCGACAGCTCAACCTATGGCTACACCTTC
CDR3: CATLDSSTYGYTF

size: many
J: TRBJ1-5
D: TRBD1
V: TRBV6-5
DNA: TGTGCCAGCAAATCGACAGGGATCTATAGCAATCAGCCCCAGCATTTT
CDR3: CASKSTGIYSNQPQHF

size: few
J: TRBJ2-7
D: TRBD2
V: TRBV7-2
DNA: TGTGCCAGCAGCTTAGGTCTAGCGGGGGGGCAGGAGTACTTC
CDR3: CASSLGLAGGQEYF

size: many
J: TRBJ1-2
D: -
V: TRBV28
DNA: TGTGCCAGCAGCTGGACGGTTTATGGCTACACCTTC
CDR3: CASSWTVYGYTF

size: many
J: TRBJ1-1
D: -
V: TRBV5-4
DNA: TGTGCCAGCAGCTTAAACAGAATTGAAGCTTTCTTT
CDR3: CASSLNRIEAFF

size: many
J: TRBJ2-7
D: -
V: TRBV7-8
DNA: TGTGCCAGCAGCCCCCCCGGATTCACCTACGAGCAGTACTTC
CDR3: CASSPPGFTYEQYF

size: -
J: TRBJ2-3
D: TRBD1
V: TRBV4-3
DNA: TGCGCCAGCAGCCAAGACTCTGGACAGGCCCCCCGGTATTTT
CDR3: CASSQDSGQAPRYF